Below are 18 T cell receptor beta chains sequenced from a single sample in a study of cytomegalovirus exposure and HLA in healthy donors. 60 Vbeta and 13 Jbeta primers were used in PCR. Assay: immunoSEQ multiplex PCR; the TCRdb copy retains only in-frame clones and omits some. Its table lists about 100,000 clones. Sequencing was done on a sample of PBMCs. The receptors stem from a girl aged 5-17 years in good health and CMV-seropositive.

V gene TRBV27 combines with J gene TRBJ2-2, with D possibly TRBD1 on 5 matching bases. Between the trimmed V and J ends, which lost 1 base and 1 base, there was a span of 13 bases. There are 17 residues in the CDR3. CDR1 is MNHEY, CDR2 SMNVEV, per germline (reference sequence). The CDR3, as DNA: TGTGCCAGCAGTTTATTTGGTAACAGGAGGAACACCGGGGAGCTGTTTTTT. Residues: CASSLFGNRRNTGELFF.

A remark on this clone: Compared with germline, one end of the junction differs, possibly owing to a read error. The chain is built from TRBV5-6 and TRBJ1-1, with 8 bases lining up with TRBD1. The CDR3 consists of 15 residues. Germline-derived CDR1 and CDR2 are SGHDT and YYEEEE. The CDR3 sequence is CASSGSGGAGEEDFF. The DNA for the CDR3 is TGTGCCAGCAGCGGGTCAGGGGGCGCGGGCGAGGAAGATTTCTTT.

The rearrangement links TRBV11-3 to TRBJ2-1; D might be TRBD1 (5 bases). Per the germline V gene, CDR1 is SGHNT and CDR2 is YENEEA. V lost 1 base to trimming and J lost 8 bases, with 12 bases between them. This CDR3 region has 14 residues. The CDR3 DNA is TGTGCCAGCAGCTTAGGACAGTGGGGCGATGAGCAGTTCTTC. Translation gives CASSLGQWGDEQFF. Complete variable domain (other parts from reference TRBV11-3 and TRBJ2-1): EAGVVQSPRYKIIEKKQPVAFWCNPISGHNTLYWYLQNLGQGPELLIRYENEEAVDDSQLPKDRFSAERLKGVDSTLKIQPAELGDSAVYLCASSLGQWGDEQFFGPGTRLTVL.

The rearrangement uses TRBV6-5 and TRBJ2-1; D is unresolved. Trimming shortened V by 6 bases and J by 4 bases, and 13 bases separated the two germline ends. Germline CDR1 is MNHEY and CDR2 is SVGAGI. CDR3 size: 14 residues. The DNA of the CDR3 is TGTGCCAGCAGCGCGCAAAACGGGTACAATGAGCAGTTCTTC. Its translation: CASSAQNGYNEQFF.

The rearrangement links TRBV2 to TRBJ1-5; 7 bases agree with TRBD1. This CDR3 is built from 13 residues. The germline gives CDR1 SNHLY, CDR2 FYNNEI. V lost 6 bases and J lost 4; bases outside the gene matches: 3. CDR3: CASSGTANQPQHF. The DNA for the CDR3 is TGTGCCAGCAGCGGGACAGCTAATCAGCCCCAGCATTTT.

The chain joins TRBV11-3 to TRBJ2-7; D is ambiguous. This CDR3 spans 12 amino acids. CDR1 and CDR2 (germline): SGHNT, YENEEA. Trimming cost V 5 bases and J 2 bases, with 7 bases left between them. The CDR3 DNA sequence: TGTGCCAGCAGCCTTGGGGCCTACGAGCAGTACGTC. Translation: CASSLGAYEQYV.

V usage is TRBV11-2 and J usage is TRBJ2-1; 11 nucleotides align to TRBD2. CDR3 length: 16 amino acids. Trimming at V came to 1 base and at J to 4 bases, leaving 3 bases not matched to a gene. Germline CDR1 and CDR2: SGHAT and FQNNGV. CDR3 DNA: TGTGCCAGCAGCTTAGTCCTAGCGGGGGGTTACAATGAGCAGTTCTTC. Translation gives CASSLVLAGGYNEQFF.

The chain is built from TRBV6-1 and TRBJ2-5, with TRBD2 matching over 8 bases. Germline values: CDR1 MNHNS, CDR2 SASEGT. The junction had 12 bases not matched to a gene; V was cut back by 4 bases and J by 5 bases. The CDR3 length is 16 residues. CDR3 protein: CASSVRNGGAGETQYF. DNA of the CDR3: TGTGCCAGCAGTGTCAGAAACGGGGGGGCCGGGGAGACCCAGTACTTC.

A remark on this clone: The germline gene is not matched at one end of the junction; a read error may be the cause. The chain employs TRBV7-9 and TRBJ2-5, with a tentative D call TRBD2 (5 bases). Germline CDR1 is SEHNR and CDR2 is FQNEAQ (reference sequence). This CDR3 spans 14 amino acids. Here the CDR3 reads CASSYTREQENQYF. The CDR3 DNA reads TGTGCCAGCAGCTATACCCGGGAACAAGAGAACCAGTACTTC.

This rearrangement joins TRBV9 to TRBJ2-5; tentatively, D is TRBD2 (7 bases). Germline V lookup: CDR1 SGDLS, CDR2 YYNGEE. The CDR3 contains 15 residues. Trimming stripped 2 bases from V and 2 bases from J, with 13 bases between. This CDR3 reads CASSVTGGPQETQYF. The DNA for the CDR3 is TGTGCCAGCAGCGTTACGGGGGGCCCGCAAGAGACCCAGTACTTC.

The chain combines TRBV6-5 with TRBJ1-5; 8 bases are shared with TRBD1. Unmatched junction bases numbered 5, after V lost 6 bases and J lost 4 bases. Germline loops: CDR1 MNHEY, CDR2 SVGAGI. This CDR3 region has 14 residues. For the CDR3, the DNA is TGTGCCAGCAGACCGGGACAGGTTAATCAGCCCCAGCATTTT. Translating it yields CASRPGQVNQPQHF.

The chain couples TRBV4-3 to TRBJ1-2; 11 positions agree with TRBD1. This CDR3 spans 16 amino acids. The ends lost 0 bases at V and 3 bases at J; junction bases unmatched: 3. CDR1 LGHNA and CDR2 YSLEER come from the germline V gene. The CDR3 is CASSQDKGQGDYGYTF. The DNA of the CDR3 is TGCGCCAGCAGCCAAGATAAGGGACAGGGGGACTATGGCTACACCTTC.

The CDR3 loop is CASSLPRGGSREQETQYF. CDR3 sequence (DNA): TGTGCCAGCAGCCTTCCCCGCGGGGGCAGCAGAGAGCAAGAGACCCAGTACTTC. The chain has TRBV11-3 and TRBJ2-5, with D perhaps TRBD2 (7 bases). V lost 5 bases, J lost 2 bases, and 24 bases lay in between. The CDR3 consists of 18 residues. Germline V CDR1 and CDR2: SGHNT, YENEEA.

V is TRBV12-5 and J is TRBJ2-5; D is perhaps TRBD2 (5 bases). V was trimmed by 3 bases and J by 3 bases, leaving 5 bases between them. The CDR3 is 12 amino acids. In germline, CDR1 is LGHNT, CDR2 FRNRAP. CDR3 region: CASGFGEETQYF. The CDR3 DNA sequence: TGTGCTAGTGGTTTCGGGGAAGAGACCCAGTACTTC.

On this clone itself: The sample holds other DNA sequences that translate to the same CDR3. The rearrangement links TRBV25-1 to TRBJ1-6; D may be TRBD1 (6 bases). From germline, CDR1 is MGHDK and CDR2 SYGVNS. The CDR3 has 13 amino acids. The V gene lost 3 bases and the J gene lost 10 bases, with 10 bases spanning the gap. The CDR3 here is CASSDRGDSPLHF. CDR3 bases: TGTGCCAGCAGTGACAGGGGAGACTCACCCCTCCACTTT.

Concerning this clone: One end of the junction fails to match germline, which may point to a read error. The chain has TRBV5-1 and TRBJ1-1; D unclear. The CDR3 is 13 amino acids. Germline CDR1 is SGHRS and CDR2 is YFSETQ. CDR3 sequence reads: CATRRGGNTEDFF. The CDR3 DNA reads TGCGCCACGAGACGAGGTGGCAACACTGAAGATTTCTTT. Full variable domain (remainder filled in from reference TRBV5-1 and TRBJ1-1): KAGVTQTPRYLIKTRGQQVTLSCSPISGHRSVSWYQQTPGQGLQFLFEYFSETQRNKGNFPGRFSGRQFSNSRSEMNVSTLELGDSALYLCATRRGGNTEDFFGQGTRLTVV.

On this clone: Other DNA sequences within the sample encode an identical CDR3. This chain joins TRBV30 and TRBJ1-6; D is ambiguous. CDR3 length: 16 amino acids. V lost 0 bases and J lost 0, with 9 bases in between. CDR1 and CDR2 (germline): GTSNPN, SVGIG (reference sequence). CDR3 protein: CAWSVLGSSYNSPLHF. The CDR3 DNA follows: TGTGCCTGGAGTGTACTGGGGAGCTCCTATAATTCACCCCTCCACTTT.

The chain is built from TRBV5-6 and TRBJ1-6, with a weak D call TRBD1 (6 bases). The germline gives CDR1 SGHDT, CDR2 YYEEEE. The CDR3 contains 14 residues. Deletions cut 2 bases from V and 7 bases from J, with 10 bases between. The CDR3 spells CASSFWGRNSPLHF. The CDR3 bases are TGTGCCAGCAGCTTTTGGGGGCGGAATTCACCCCTCCACTTT.